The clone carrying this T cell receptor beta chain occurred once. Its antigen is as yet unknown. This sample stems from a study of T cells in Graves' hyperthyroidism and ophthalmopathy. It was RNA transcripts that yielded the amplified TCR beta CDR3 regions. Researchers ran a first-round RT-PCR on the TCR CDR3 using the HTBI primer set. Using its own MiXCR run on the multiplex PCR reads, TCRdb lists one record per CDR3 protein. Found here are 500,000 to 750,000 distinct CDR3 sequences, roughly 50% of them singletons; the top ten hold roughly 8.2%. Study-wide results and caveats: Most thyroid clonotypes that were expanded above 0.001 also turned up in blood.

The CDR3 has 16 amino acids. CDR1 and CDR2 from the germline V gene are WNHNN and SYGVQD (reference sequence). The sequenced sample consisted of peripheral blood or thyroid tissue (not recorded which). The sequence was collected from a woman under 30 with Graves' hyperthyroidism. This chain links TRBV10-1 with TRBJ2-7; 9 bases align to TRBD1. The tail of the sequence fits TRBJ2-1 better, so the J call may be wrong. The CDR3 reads CASSPFDRGSSNEQFF. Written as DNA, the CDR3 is TGCGCCAGCAGCCCCTTTGACAGGGGGTCATCCAATGAGCAGTTCTTC.